This T cell receptor beta chain stems from a study of CD8 T cells in Susac syndrome. Sequencing of TCR beta was performed on blood CD8+ and CD4+ T cells. On this clonotype itself: Antigen specificity is unknown.

Findings and limits, study-wide: The authors acknowledged that their TCR sequencing and HLA analysis involved a relatively small number of individuals.

Random hexamers were used to reverse transcribe the RNA input (roughly 0.5 to 1 ug). TCRdb used MiXCR to reprocess the immunoSEQ multiplex PCR reads, holding one entry per CDR3 protein. This sample carries 150,000 to 200,000 distinct CDR3 sequences, roughly 92% of them seen once, and the ten largest clones take around 0.1%. Sequenced: CD4+ T cells from PBMCs. This TCR came from a human donor in good health.

The CDR3 loop is CASSLTGAHGNEKLFF. CDR3 coding DNA: TGTGCCAGCAGCTTAACGGGGGCGCACGGAAATGAAAAACTGTTTTTT. The chain is built from TRBV7-8 and TRBJ1-4; tentatively, D is TRBD1 (6 bases). This CDR3 comprises 16 residues. Germline V CDR1 and CDR2: SGHVS, FQNEAQ. V shed 2 bases and J shed 5 bases, with 15 bases lying between them.